This T cell receptor (beta chain) stems from a study of T cell repertoires in cytomegalovirus infection. Study background: It was the public TCR beta signatures that indicated both CMV infection and matching HLA type.

Study findings and constraints: In two of eight donors, the top clonotype was HLA-C-restricted CMV-specific. Based on cumulative public TCR beta family frequency, carriers of CMV plus the relevant HLA were identified.

The J segment lost 0 bases and the V segment lost 6 bases, leaving 8 bases of the junction unmatched. Germline loops: CDR1 MNHEY, CDR2 SMNVEV (reference sequence). The CDR3 contains 16 residues. Each CDR3 protein is one row after TCRdb ran MiXCR on the reads. The profile shows about 89,000 distinct CDR3 sequences, approximately 32% of them singletons. Remarks on this clonotype: What it binds is unknown.

The clonotype was recovered from a human donor in good health (CMV status not recorded). Some clones in this sample may be carry-over from other donors' samples. This rearrangement joins TRBV27 to TRBJ2-5; 9 bases match TRBD1. The specimen was CD8+ T cells from cultured PBMCs, collected from culture after CMV antigen stimulation. The CDR3 DNA reads as TGTGCCAGCAGCGCCCGGGACAGGGTCTACCAAGAGACCCAGTACTTC. This gives the protein CASSARDRVYQETQYF.